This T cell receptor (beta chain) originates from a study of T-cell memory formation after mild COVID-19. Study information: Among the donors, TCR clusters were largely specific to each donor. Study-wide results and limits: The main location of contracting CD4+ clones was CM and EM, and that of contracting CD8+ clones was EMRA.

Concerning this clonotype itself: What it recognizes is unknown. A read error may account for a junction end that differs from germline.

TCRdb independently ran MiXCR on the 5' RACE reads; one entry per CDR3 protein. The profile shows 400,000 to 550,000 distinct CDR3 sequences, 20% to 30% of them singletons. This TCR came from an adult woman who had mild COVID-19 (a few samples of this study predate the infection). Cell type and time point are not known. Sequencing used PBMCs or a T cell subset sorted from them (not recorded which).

Written as DNA, the CDR3 is TGTGCCAGCAGCTTAGCAGGGGTCCCCAACTTC. Translation gives CASSLAGVPNF. The V and J genes are TRBV7-8 and TRBJ2-1; tentative D call: TRBD1 (5 bases). Per the germline V gene, CDR1 is SGHVS and CDR2 is FQNEAQ. The CDR3 is 11 residues long. The complete variable domain, with remaining parts taken from reference TRBV7-8 and TRBJ2-1, reads GAGVSQSPRYKVAKRGQDVALRCDPISGHVSLFWYQQALGQGPEFLTYFQNEAQLDKSGLPSDRFFAERPEGSVSTLKIQRTQQEDSAVYLCASSLAGVPNFGPGTRLTVL.